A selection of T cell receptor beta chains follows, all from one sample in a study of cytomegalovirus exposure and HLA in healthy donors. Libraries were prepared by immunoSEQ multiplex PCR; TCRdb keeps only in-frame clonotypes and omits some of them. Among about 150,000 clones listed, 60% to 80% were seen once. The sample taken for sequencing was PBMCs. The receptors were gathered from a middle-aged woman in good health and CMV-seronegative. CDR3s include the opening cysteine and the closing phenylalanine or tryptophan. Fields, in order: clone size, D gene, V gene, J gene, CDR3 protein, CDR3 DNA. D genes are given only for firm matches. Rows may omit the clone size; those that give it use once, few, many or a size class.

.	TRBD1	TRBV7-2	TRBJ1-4	CASSLRTGLFEKLFF	TGTGCCAGCAGCTTGAGGACAGGATTGTTCGAAAAACTGTTTTTT
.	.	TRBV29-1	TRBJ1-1	CSVGVAGEAFF	TGCAGCGTTGGCGTCGCGGGTGAAGCTTTCTTT
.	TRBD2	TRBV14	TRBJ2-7	CASSRFLAGGQTYEQYF	TGTGCCAGCAGCCGATTTCTAGCGGGGGGCCAAACCTACGAGCAGTACTTC
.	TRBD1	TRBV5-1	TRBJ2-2	CASSLEPGQVWAGELFF	TGCGCCAGCAGCTTGGAACCGGGACAGGTGTGGGCCGGGGAGCTGTTTTTT
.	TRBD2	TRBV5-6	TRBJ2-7	CASGTSGYYEQYF	TGTGCCAGCGGGACTAGCGGATACTACGAGCAGTACTTC
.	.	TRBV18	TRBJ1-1	CASSTRQRDAEAFF	TGTGCCAGCTCAACCCGGCAGCGCGACGCTGAAGCTTTCTTT
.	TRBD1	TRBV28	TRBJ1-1	CASSSGGGLNTEAFF	TGTGCCAGCAGTTCCGGAGGGGGCCTGAACACTGAAGCTTTCTTT
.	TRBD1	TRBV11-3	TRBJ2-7	CASSVTGGTFYEQYF	TGTGCCAGCAGCGTAACAGGGGGGACCTTCTACGAGCAGTACTTC
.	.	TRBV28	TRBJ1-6	CASSLRARNSPLHF	TGTGCCAGCAGTCTCAGGGCGCGGAATTCACCCCTCCACTTT
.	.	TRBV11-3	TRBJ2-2	CASSSRGGRKTGELFF	TGTGCCAGCAGCTCACGTGGGGGCAGGAAGACCGGGGAGCTGTTTTTT
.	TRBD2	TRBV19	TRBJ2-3	CASSTRRLAGEPSTDTQYF	TGTGCCAGTAGTACTCGACGTCTAGCGGGGGAACCTAGCACAGATACGCAGTATTTT
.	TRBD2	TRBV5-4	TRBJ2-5	CASSIIGLAGIQETQYF	TGTGCCAGCAGCATAATCGGACTAGCGGGGATCCAAGAGACCCAGTACTTC
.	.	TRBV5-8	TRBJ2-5	CASSLLGTPNQETQYF	TGTGCCAGCAGCTTGCTGGGCACCCCAAACCAAGAGACCCAGTACTTC
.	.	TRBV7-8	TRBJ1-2	CASSLALGERVDGYTF	TGTGCCAGCAGCTTAGCGCTGGGAGAAAGAGTGGATGGCTACACCTTC
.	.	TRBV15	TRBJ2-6	CATSRVNSGANVLTF	TGTGCCACCAGCAGAGTAAACTCTGGGGCCAACGTCCTGACTTTC
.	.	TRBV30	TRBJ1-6	CAWSRGAVNSPLHF	TGTGCCTGGAGCAGAGGAGCAGTAAATTCACCCCTCCACTTT
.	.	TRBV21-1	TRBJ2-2	CARGLAGEHRGAVF	TGTGCCAGAGGACTAGCGGGAGAACACCGGGGAGCTGTTTTT
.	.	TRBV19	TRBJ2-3	CASSIEDTQYF	TGTGCCAGTAGTATCGAGGATACGCAGTATTTT
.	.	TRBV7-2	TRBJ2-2	CASSLLRSGELFF	TGTGCCAGCAGCTTACTGCGTAGCGGGGAGCTGTTTTTT
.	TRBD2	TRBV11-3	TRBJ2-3	CASSLDVTSGGADTQYF	TGTGCCAGCAGCTTAGATGTGACTAGCGGGGGGGCAGATACGCAGTATTTT
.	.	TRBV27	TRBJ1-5	CASSPTVSNQPQHF	TGTGCCAGCAGTCCAACAGTTAGCAATCAGCCCCAGCATTTT
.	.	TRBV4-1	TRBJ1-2	CASSQDRRATPGGYTF	TGCGCCAGCAGCCAAGATCGGCGGGCCACCCCCGGGGGCTACACCTTC
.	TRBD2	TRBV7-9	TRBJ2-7	CSSSFGTSGSAPYEQYF	TGTTCCAGCAGCTTTGGGACTAGCGGGAGTGCCCCCTACGAGCAGTACTTC
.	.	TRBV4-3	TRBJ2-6	CASSQVSRSGANVLTF	TGCGCCAGCAGCCAAGTTTCCCGCTCTGGGGCCAACGTCCTGACTTTC
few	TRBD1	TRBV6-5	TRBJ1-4	CASRDRAIANEKLFF	TGTGCCAGCAGGGACAGGGCGATAGCTAATGAAAAACTGTTTTTT
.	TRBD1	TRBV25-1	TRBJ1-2	CASSEGWTGVGSNYGYTF	TGTGCCAGCAGTGAGGGATGGACAGGGGTGGGTAGTAACTATGGCTACACCTTC
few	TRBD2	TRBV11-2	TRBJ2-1	CASSFLAGVGNEQFF	TGTGCCAGCAGCTTCCTAGCGGGAGTAGGAAATGAGCAGTTCTTC
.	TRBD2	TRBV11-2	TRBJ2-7	CASSLGPGLAGYEQYF	TGTGCCAGCAGCTTGGGTCCGGGACTAGCGGGTTACGAGCAGTACTTC
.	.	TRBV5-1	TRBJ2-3	CASSSTTSTDTQYF	TGCGCCAGCAGCTCCACGACAAGCACAGATACGCAGTATTTT
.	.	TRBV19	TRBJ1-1	CASSSSPAGYGEAFF	TGTGCCAGTAGTAGTTCCCCTGCGGGTTACGGTGAAGCTTTCTTT
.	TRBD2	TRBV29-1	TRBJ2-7	CSVGLAGNYEQYF	TGCAGCGTTGGACTAGCGGGGAACTACGAGCAGTACTTC
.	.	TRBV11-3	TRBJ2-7	CASSWGHEQYF	TGTGCCAGCAGCTGGGGGCACGAGCAGTACTTC
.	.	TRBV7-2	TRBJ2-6	CASRFTGTGANVLTF	TGTGCCAGCAGATTCACAGGTACCGGGGCCAACGTCCTGACTTTC
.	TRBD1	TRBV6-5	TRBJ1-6	CASSSTTGTNSPLHF	TGTGCCAGCAGTTCTACGACAGGGACGAATTCACCCCTCCACTTT
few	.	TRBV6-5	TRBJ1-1	CASSRLGGTEAFF	TGTGCCAGCAGTAGACTAGGAGGCACTGAAGCTTTCTTT
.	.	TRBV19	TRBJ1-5	CASRNSSFNQPQHF	TGTGCCAGTAGGAACAGCAGTTTCAATCAGCCCCAGCATTTT
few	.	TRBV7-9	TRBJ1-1	CASRGWRTTEAFF	TGTGCCAGCAGGGGGTGGAGGACCACTGAAGCTTTCTTT
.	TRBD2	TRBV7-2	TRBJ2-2	CASSLGGVTGELFF	TGTGCCAGCAGCTTGGGGGGGGTCACCGGGGAGCTGTTTTTT
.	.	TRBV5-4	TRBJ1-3	CASRPGVSGNTIYF	TGTGCCAGCAGACCCGGGGTATCTGGAAACACCATATATTTT
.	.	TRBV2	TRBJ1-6	CASSQGSVNSPLHF	TGTGCCAGCAGTCAGGGGAGCGTTAATTCACCCCTCCACTTC
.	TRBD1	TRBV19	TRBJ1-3	CASSPPTGWGNTIYF	TGTGCCAGTAGTCCACCGACAGGGTGGGGAAACACCATATATTTT